The entry below gives a single T cell receptor (beta chain) sequence along with its context. The data were obtained in a study of blood T cell repertoires in COVID-19. Only in-frame clones appear in the TCRdb table, and some are missing; sequencing was by immunoSEQ multiplex PCR. The sample lists around 160,000 clones, approximately 86% occurring once. Per germline, CDR1 SNHLY and CDR2 FYNNEI. The germline V and J ends were trimmed by 3 bases and 11 bases, with 11 bases remaining between them. The CDR3 runs 12 residues. The TCR comes from a woman aged 40 to 50 who had been exposed to COVID-19. The specimen sequenced was PBMCs or T cells enriched from blood (not recorded which). The chain links TRBV2 to TRBJ1-5; D ambiguous. The CDR3 DNA sequence: TGTGCCAGCAGTGAGACTGCCGGGACCCAGCATTTT. This codes for CASSETAGTQHF. Full variable domain (remainder filled in from reference TRBV2 and TRBJ1-5): EPEVTQTPSHQVTQMGQEVILRCVPISNHLYFYWYRQILGQKVEFLVSFYNNEISEKSEIFDDQFSVERPDGSNFTLKIRSTKLEDSAMYFCASSETAGTQHFGDGTRLSIL.